A single sample gave rise to the 25 T cell receptor beta chains below, sequenced in a study of T cell repertoires in cytomegalovirus infection. TCRdb ran MiXCR on the reads and lists one entry per CDR3 protein. There are hundreds of thousands of distinct CDR3 sequences in the sample; about 17% occur only once, and 12% lies in the top ten. Sequencing was performed on PBMCs. All receptors derive from a human donor in good health (CMV status not recorded). Some clones in this sample may be carry-over from other donors' samples.

This clonotype was recorded many times. The chain couples TRBV12-3 or TRBV12-4 to TRBJ2-7; D might be TRBD1 (5 bases). The germline V and J ends were trimmed by 6 bases and 3 bases, with 21 bases remaining between them. The CDR3 is made up of 16 amino acids. The CDR3 sequence is CASRETGMGNYYEQYF. As DNA, the CDR3 is TGTGCCAGCAGAGAAACAGGAATGGGAAACTACTACGAGCAGTACTTC.

This rearrangement joins TRBV20-1 to TRBJ2-5; TRBD2 aligns across 9 bases. CDR3 size: 16 residues. With V trimmed by 0 bases and J by 5 bases, 10 bases remained unmatched. The V gene's germline CDR1 is DFQATT and CDR2 SNEGSKA (reference sequence). In DNA form, the CDR3 reads TGCAGTGCTAGAGACCGTAGCGGGGGAGGTATTGAGACCCAGTACTTC. Translating gives CSARDRSGGGIETQYF.

The rearrangement uses TRBV27 and TRBJ1-6; D call uncertain. Germline V gives CDR1 MNHEY, CDR2 SMNVEV (reference sequence). V lost 4 bases and J lost 10, with 11 bases in between. CDR3 length: 13 residues. CDR3 DNA: TGTGCCAGCAGTTCCGCCAGAAGCTCACCCCTCCACTTT. It yields the protein CASSSARSSPLHF.

This clonotype was observed a few times. This chain links TRBV4-3 with TRBJ2-2; D is unresolved. With 2 bases removed from V and 4 bases from J, the gap between germline ends came to 11 bases. From germline, CDR1 is LGHNA and CDR2 YSLEER. This CDR3 region has 15 residues. The CDR3 nucleotides are TGCGCCAGCAGCCAATTAACAGTAGGCACCGGGGAGCTGTTTTTT. Amino acid sequence: CASSQLTVGTGELFF.

CDR3 nucleotides: TGCGCCAGCAGAGAGATCCGGGGGGCTGCGGACAATGAGCAGTTCTTC. It translates to CASREIRGAADNEQFF. This sequence joins TRBV5-1 and TRBJ2-1; TRBD2 might be the D (7 bases). The CDR3 has 16 amino acids. Trimming cost V 5 bases and J 5 bases, with 20 bases left between them. Germline V gene data show CDR1 as SGHRS and CDR2 as YFSETQ. Supplemented by reference TRBV5-1 and TRBJ2-1, the full variable domain reads KAGVTQTPRYLIKTRGQQVTLSCSPISGHRSVSWYQQTPGQGLQFLFEYFSETQRNKGNFPGRFSGRQFSNSRSEMNVSTLELGDSALYLCASREIRGAADNEQFFGPGTRLTVL.

In this sample, this clonotype turned up many times. The rearrangement uses TRBV12-3 or TRBV12-4 and TRBJ1-2; D might be TRBD1 (6 bases). This CDR3 contains 16 residues. Trimming left V 3 bases short and J 3 bases short, with 17 bases between. The CDR3 here is CASSFWLGQGHYGYTF. CDR3 DNA sequence: TGTGCCAGCAGTTTTTGGCTCGGGCAGGGGCACTATGGCTACACCTTC.

V usage is TRBV20-1 and J usage is TRBJ1-6, with D perhaps TRBD1 (5 bases). The V gene's germline CDR1 is DFQATT and CDR2 SNEGSKA (reference sequence). Trimming removed 3 bases at V and 7 bases at J, with 13 bases between. The CDR3 is 14 amino acids. The CDR3 is CSASTQVGNSPLHF. The CDR3 bases are TGCAGTGCTAGCACACAGGTTGGCAATTCACCCCTCCACTTT.

This clonotype has at least ten counts. The V gene is TRBV4-1, the J gene TRBJ1-1; perhaps TRBD1 as D (6 bases). CDR1 is MGHRA, CDR2 YSYEKL, per germline. Trimming left V 0 bases short and J 3 bases short, with 14 bases between. The CDR3 consists of 16 residues. The CDR3 coding sequence is TGCGCCAGCAGCCAAGAGTTAAGGGGGGGGCACACTGAAGCTTTCTTT. Translation gives CASSQELRGGHTEAFF.

The gene calls are TRBV10-2 and TRBJ1-2; D unresolved. From germline, CDR1 is WSHSY and CDR2 SAAADI. The CDR3 totals 13 residues. Trimming removed 2 bases at V and 7 bases at J, with 11 bases between. CDR3 bases: TGCGCCAGCAGTGAGCCCTCTGAGGTTGGCTACACCTTC. Its protein is CASSEPSEVGYTF.

This chain joins TRBV7-9 and TRBJ2-3; 9 bases match TRBD1. The CDR3 contains 16 residues. Trimming at V came to 5 bases and at J to 0 bases, leaving 6 bases not matched to a gene. The germline V gene has CDR1 SEHNR and CDR2 FQNEAQ (reference sequence). The chain's CDR3 is CASSPTGGLSTDTQYF. The CDR3 DNA reads TGTGCCAGCAGCCCAACAGGGGGCCTTAGCACAGATACGCAGTATTTT.

V and J are TRBV10-3 and TRBJ2-1, with TRBD1 matching 7 bases. Germline V lookup: CDR1 ENHRY, CDR2 SYGVKD. The J segment lost 9 bases and the V segment lost 4 bases, leaving 0 bases of the junction unmatched. The CDR3 totals 11 residues. CDR3 coding DNA: TGTGCCATCAGTGGACAGGGTGAGCAGTTCTTC. It yields the protein CAISGQGEQFF.

This clonotype was counted at least ten times. The rearrangement links TRBV12-3 or TRBV12-4 to TRBJ2-7; possible D gene TRBD2, 6 bases. The CDR3 is made up of 17 amino acids. Trimming took off 4 bases at V and 1 base at J, with 20 bases between the two ends. CDR3 protein: CASSSTSRRGRSYEQYF. The CDR3 DNA reads as TGTGCCAGCAGTTCGACTTCGAGGAGGGGAAGGTCCTACGAGCAGTACTTC.

The CDR3 protein is CSVSKDSYEQYF. The CDR3 DNA follows: TGCAGCGTTTCCAAGGACAGCTACGAGCAGTACTTC. This chain connects TRBV29-1 to TRBJ2-7; D might be TRBD1 (6 bases). The CDR3 extends over 12 amino acids. Deletions cut 5 bases from V and 3 bases from J, with 11 bases between. Germline-derived CDR1 and CDR2 are SQVTM and ANQGSEA.

This clonotype was seen at least ten times. This chain uses TRBV20-1 with TRBJ2-1, with D tentatively TRBD1 (5 bases). This CDR3 has 13 amino acids. Between the trimmed V and J ends, which lost 2 bases and 14 bases, there was a span of 19 bases. Germline V gives CDR1 DFQATT, CDR2 SNEGSKA (reference sequence). The CDR3 is CSARRVQAISKFF. DNA of the CDR3: TGCAGTGCTAGAAGGGTACAGGCTATATCGAAGTTCTTC.

In this sample, this clonotype turned up many times. The chain has TRBV20-1 and TRBJ1-6, with TRBD1 matching 8 bases. Germline CDR1 reads DFQATT; CDR2 reads SNEGSKA (reference sequence). V gave up 2 bases and J gave up 9 bases; unmatched junction bases: 6. The CDR3 covers 14 residues. CDR3 sequence: CSARSAGGGSPLHF. The CDR3 DNA reads as TGCAGTGCTAGATCCGCAGGGGGCGGTTCACCCCTCCACTTT.

Many counts were recorded for this clonotype. The chain joins TRBV7-2 to TRBJ2-7, with D possibly being TRBD1 (6 bases). Germline V CDR1 and CDR2: SGHTA, FQGNSA. The CDR3 runs to 14 residues. V gave up 8 bases and J gave up 2 bases, with 16 bases separating them. In nucleotides, the CDR3 is TGTGCCAGCCAAAGAACAGGGTCGGCCTACGAGCAGTACTTC. It is translated as CASQRTGSAYEQYF.

This clonotype was detected only a few times. This chain uses TRBV4-1 with TRBJ1-3, with TRBD1 as a possible D gene (6 bases). V was trimmed by 4 bases and J by 3 bases, leaving 34 bases between them. Germline lookup yields CDR1 MGHRA and CDR2 YSYEKL. This CDR3 region has 22 residues. The CDR3 DNA reads as TGCGCCAGCAGCCGTACTGGACCCCCTAGGGGGGCCAACTTGAGGTTTGGAAACACCATATATTTT. Protein sequence: CASSRTGPPRGANLRFGNTIYF.

The rearrangement uses TRBV10-3 and TRBJ1-2, with D unclear. Germline-derived CDR1 and CDR2 are ENHRY and SYGVKD. This CDR3 comprises 14 residues. V was pared by 6 bases and J by 0 bases, with 11 bases between. CDR3 region: CAIRSTIANYGYTF. The CDR3 nucleotides are TGTGCCATCAGATCGACCATAGCTAACTATGGCTACACCTTC.

This chain links TRBV27 with TRBJ1-1; 7 nucleotides agree with TRBD1. This CDR3 is 14 amino acids long. The trim removed 0 bases at V and 6 bases at J, leaving 4 bases unmatched. The V gene's germline CDR1 is MNHEY and CDR2 SMNVEV (reference sequence). Here the CDR3 reads CASSLSRGGAEAFF. CDR3 sequence (DNA): TGTGCCAGCAGTTTATCCAGGGGGGGGGCTGAAGCTTTCTTT.

This clonotype has ten or more counts. The chain couples TRBV4-1 to TRBJ1-4; maybe TRBD1 (6 bases). With 1 base removed from V and 5 bases from J, the gap between germline ends came to 14 bases. The germline gives CDR1 MGHRA, CDR2 YSYEKL. The CDR3 runs 16 residues. The DNA for the CDR3 is TGCGCCAGCAGCCAAGGTGCCGACAGGAGGAATGAAAAACTGTTTTTT. Translation: CASSQGADRRNEKLFF.

This sequence joins TRBV10-3 and TRBJ2-7; unclear D gene. CDR1 is ENHRY, CDR2 SYGVKD, per germline. There are 12 residues in the CDR3. Trimming stripped 6 bases from V and 3 bases from J, with 9 bases between. The CDR3 bases are TGTGCCATCAGCAGTGGTGGCTACGAGCAGTACTTC. This translates into CAISSGGYEQYF.

This clonotype was recorded a few times. This chain joins TRBV5-5 and TRBJ2-1, with TRBD1 matching 8 bases. Trimming took 3 bases from V and 5 from J; bases not matched to a gene: 1. The CDR3 sequence is 13 residues long. Germline V gene data show CDR1 as SGHKS and CDR2 as YYEKEE (reference sequence). CDR3 amino acids: CASSWDRNNEQFF. DNA of the CDR3: TGTGCCAGCAGCTGGGACAGGAACAATGAGCAGTTCTTC. The whole variable domain, filled in from reference TRBV5-5 and TRBJ2-1, reads DAGVTQSPTHLIKTRGQQVTLRCSPISGHKSVSWYQQVLGQGPQFIFQYYEKEERGRGNFPDRFSARQFPNYSSELNVNALLLGDSALYLCASSWDRNNEQFFGPGTRLTVL.

The chain links TRBV20-1 to TRBJ1-5; no definite D call. V lost 3 bases, J lost 6 bases, and 12 bases lay in between. The germline gives CDR1 DFQATT, CDR2 SNEGSKA (reference sequence). The CDR3 consists of 13 residues. The CDR3 here is CSASKSRGQPQHF. CDR3 coding DNA: TGCAGTGCTAGCAAGTCGCGGGGTCAGCCCCAGCATTTT.

There are many counts of this clonotype. The V call is TRBV6-1, the J call TRBJ1-1, with D possibly matching TRBD1 (5 bases). The V end was cut by 7 bases, the J end by 1 base, with 7 bases between. The CDR3 runs 12 residues. Germline-derived CDR1 and CDR2 are MNHNS and SASEGT. In DNA form, the CDR3 reads TGTGCCAGCAAAACAGGGAACACTGAAGCTTTCTTT. Translation: CASKTGNTEAFF.

The chain joins TRBV20-1 to TRBJ2-7, with D possibly being TRBD1 (5 bases). The CDR3 covers 13 residues. Trimming left V 0 bases short and J 3 bases short, with 9 bases between. Germline-derived CDR1 and CDR2 are DFQATT and SNEGSKA (reference sequence). CDR3 sequence: CSARDQGVYEQYF. DNA of the CDR3: TGCAGTGCTAGAGATCAAGGGGTCTACGAGCAGTACTTC.